This TCR beta chain is drawn from a study of blood T cell repertoires in COVID-19. At the level of the study: Collection of acute and convalescent COVID-19 samples took place in the United States, Italy and Spain. PBMCs, B-cell-depleted T cells, or T cells provided the cDNA or gDNA that made up the material.

Germline CDR1 and CDR2: MNHEY and SVGEGT. This CDR3 spans 14 amino acids. V shed 5 bases and J shed 3 bases, with 11 bases lying between them. Authors' analysis steps: From reference gene primer amplification, estimates of nucleated cell counts were derived. Measured with immunoSEQ multiplex PCR; TCRdb has only the in-frame clones, and not every one. That table supplies the V and J calls and clone size; D and trimming were determined from the DNA. In the table there are 200,000 to 300,000 clones, roughly four fifths of which are singletons. The sequence was obtained from an older woman with active or convalescent COVID-19. This chain uses TRBV6-2 or TRBV6-3 with TRBJ1-5; D may be TRBD1 (5 bases). The sequencing input was peripheral blood. CDR3 amino acids: CASSDRDSNQPQHF. In DNA form, the CDR3 reads TGTGCCAGCAGTGACCGGGACTCCAATCAGCCCCAGCATTTT.